This record concerns one T cell receptor beta chain sequence. The specificity of this receptor is unknown. The sample holds no much larger clone one base away, and base qualities are not on file. This specimen comes from a study of early T cells in non-severe SARS-CoV-2 infection (dated by TCRdb to 2020 to 2022). With respect to the entire study: Bulk RNA from unsorted whole blood was used for TCR sequencing, so alpha and beta chains could not be paired. Points the paper makes about the study in general: VDJdb matching was skewed toward anti-spike CD8 responses and likely underestimated virus-specific expansions by missing private and CD4 specificities.

The method was 5' RACE. Sequencing instrument: NextSeq 500. Unique molecular identifiers were attached to individual cDNA molecules in the TCR library protocol so that sequencing error and PCR bias could be corrected. Both TCR alpha and beta chains were sequenced, and tight co-correlation was observed between alpha and beta sequence abundances in each sample. From the authors' description of their analysis: V gene, J gene and CDR3 annotation of TCR sequences was performed with Decombinator V4. Expanded TCRs were defined as changing significantly between any two time points under a Poisson model with p below 0.0001. TCR abundances were normalised to the total number of TCRs sequenced per sample and were expressed as counts per million. TRAV1-2 paired with TRAJ12, TRAJ20 or TRAJ33 defined MAIT TCRs, while TRAV10 paired with TRAJ18 defined iNKT TCRs. VDJdb, accessed 1 November 2021, was searched for CMV, EBV and SARS-CoV-2 annotated TCRs, with TCRs annotated for multiple antigens excluded. TCRdb reprocessing: public reads trimmed at Q25 with fastp, clones called with MiXCR, in-frame beta chains kept. Rows merge per CDR3 protein into single entries with the most common DNA and genes. TCRdb assigned the V and J calls; the authors' analysis was not used. The sample table shows about 71,000 distinct CDR3 sequences, and around 12% are seen once. The ten top clones hold less than 3.5% of the sample.

Its CDR3 holds 13 amino acids, cysteine through phenylalanine. The CDR3 DNA has 39 bases and is translated from base 1. From V the trimming removes 5 bases and from J it removes 3 bases, while the gene matches leave 6 bases of the junction unaccounted for. The germline V gene sets CDR1 to SQVTM and CDR2 to ANQGSEA. This was a case-control study nested in a cohort of healthcare workers in London, UK, who had nasopharyngeal swab PCR tests and blood samples taken every week. Healthcare workers were enrolled in the week of the UK lockdown, from 23 to 31 March 2020, and were followed every week for up to roughly 15 weeks.

The material was whole blood, obtained at baseline. This sequence uses TRBV29-1 and TRBJ1-1; 7 bases in the middle match TRBD1. This sequence originates from an adult who was a healthcare worker with PCR-confirmed SARS-CoV-2 infection or an uninfected control (not recorded which). This receptor carries the CDR3 CSVKQGRDTEAFF. The base sequence is TGCAGCGTTAAACAGGGGAGGGACACTGAAGCTTTCTTT.